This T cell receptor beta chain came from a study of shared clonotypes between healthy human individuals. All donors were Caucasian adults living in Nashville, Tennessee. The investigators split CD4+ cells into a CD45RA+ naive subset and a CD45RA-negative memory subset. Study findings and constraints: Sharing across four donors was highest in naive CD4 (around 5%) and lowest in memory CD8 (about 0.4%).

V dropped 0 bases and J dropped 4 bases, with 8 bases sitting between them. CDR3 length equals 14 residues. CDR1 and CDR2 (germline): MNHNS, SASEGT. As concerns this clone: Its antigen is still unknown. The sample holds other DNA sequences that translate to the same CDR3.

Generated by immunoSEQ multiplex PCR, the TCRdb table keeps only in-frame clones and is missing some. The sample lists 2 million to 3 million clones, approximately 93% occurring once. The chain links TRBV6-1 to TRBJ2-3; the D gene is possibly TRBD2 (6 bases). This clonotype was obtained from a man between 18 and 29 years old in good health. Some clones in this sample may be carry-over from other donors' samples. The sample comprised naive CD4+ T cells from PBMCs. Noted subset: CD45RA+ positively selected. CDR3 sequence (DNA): TGTGCCAGCAGTGAAGCTGGAGGGGCAGATACGCAGTATTTT. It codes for CASSEAGGADTQYF.